The following is a T cell receptor (beta chain) sequence with its context. Only in-frame clones appear in the TCRdb table, and some are missing; sequencing was by immunoSEQ multiplex PCR. In the table there are 120,000 or so clones, 70% to 80% of which are singletons. The V end was cut by 7 bases, the J end by 6 bases, with 6 bases between. Germline loops: CDR1 LNHDA, CDR2 SQIVND (reference sequence). The CDR3 is 11 amino acids. This sample stems from a study of blood T cell repertoires in COVID-19. Background on the study: Sample material is recorded as cDNA or gDNA derived from T cells, B-cell-depleted T cells, or PBMCs.

The material sequenced was peripheral blood. This sequence joins TRBV19 and TRBJ2-2; no firm D call. This receptor was obtained from a human donor in a cohort sampled during active COVID-19. The CDR3 DNA reads as TGTGCCAGTACTTCTCCCGGGGAGCTGTTTTTT. Translation: CASTSPGELFF.